The T cell receptor beta chain described here comes from a study of T cell responses to AZD1222 COVID-19 vaccine (dated by TCRdb to the early 2020s). As for the study more broadly: AZD1222 recipients given second doses at about 4 weeks or at about 12 weeks were pooled, since spike-specific TCR depth and breadth were not found to differ between the two schedules. TCR sequencing covered 230 or so trial participants: 200 to 220 given two doses of AZD1222 and around 25 given two doses of MenACWY control vaccine. Trial participants were enrolled into age subgroups of 18-55, 56-69 and 70-plus years, which contained 148, 28 and 57 TCR-sequenced participants, respectively. Results and caveats for the whole study, not just this receptor: Because no day 14 peak-response samples were available, repertoires were characterized only after the peak T cell response. The whole spike protein was spanned by vaccine-associated CD4 TCRs, and dominant responses were seen in regions 160-218 and 743-854. After two AZD1222 doses, both the breadth and the depth of spike-specific TCRs were significantly higher than at day 0 and than in MenACWY recipients. Most participants were white British and females outnumbered males, and the authors suggested that clonal diversity may have been underestimated. Epitopes outside the regions mutated in the B.1.351 and B.1.1.7 variants were reportedly recognized by nearly half of the unique spike-specific TCRs. Only five to seven AZD1222 recipients were SARS-CoV-2 seropositive at baseline, limiting conclusions about previously exposed vaccinees. The 56-69-year group was small, and its depth increase did not reach significance, likely because of low power.

Per the publication, the time point label means: baseline before first vaccination. Vaccinee samples were obtained from the UK trials COV001 and COV002, which included a single-blind randomized controlled phase 2/3 trial of AZD1222 (ChAdOx1 nCoV-19) in healthy adults. Trial participant PBMC samples were collected at day 0 and day 28 after the second dose for TCRbeta chain sequencing. The CDR3 regions of human TCRbeta chains were analyzed by immunosequencing. The original methods were these. Repertoire TCRs were matched against a reference library of SARS-CoV-2-specific TCRs generated with the MIRA antigen-specificity platform. Breadth was defined as the fraction of unique TCRs that were SARS-CoV-2-associated, and depth was defined as the fraction of total T cells that were SARS-CoV-2-associated. Using the MIRA data, each spike-specific TCR was mapped to the spike region that the TCR reacts to and placed in a CD4 or CD8 class. Log10-transformed breadth and depth values were compared by one-way ANOVA with Sidak's multiple comparisons tests. TCRdb re-hosts the immuneACCESS table, in-frame sequences only. Its copies lack some clones; in the studies checked, an unresolved V gene accounts for under half of them, and the cause for the rest is not known. D and trimming come from the DNA, and the V and J calls and clone size come from that table. This sample has 130,000 or so clones in its table, and around 89% of those were observed once. The ten largest account for about 3% of the sample.

The trim is 5 bases for V and 1 base for J, with a gap of 15 bases between the germline ends. CDR1 and CDR2 are drawn from the germline V gene: SQVTM, ANQGSEA. From cysteine to phenylalanine, the CDR3 is 15 amino acids long. Only the CDR3 part of the read is kept: 45 bases, read in frame from the first base. To note about this clone: Its antigen specificity is not known. Base qualities are not provided; no much larger clone lies one nucleotide away.

The receptor was derived from an adult in good health. Source: peripheral blood, taken on day 0 of AZD1222 vaccination. This chain joins TRBV29-1 to TRBJ2-1; a tentative D match to TRBD2 spans 6 bases. The DNA reads TGCAGCGTTCCCGGGAGCGCGAAGTCCTACAATGAGCAGTTCTTC. Its translation reads: CSVPGSAKSYNEQFF.